This TCR beta chain was sequenced in a study of vaccination and CD4 T cells after COVID-19. Study information: The post-COVID samples were taken a median approximately 100 days after diagnosis, anywhere from 35 to 161.

CDR1 DFQATT and CDR2 SNEGSKA come from the germline V gene (reference sequence). V lost 6 bases and J lost 5, with 16 bases in between. The CDR3 is made up of 13 amino acids. A word on this clonotype: Antigen unknown.

Indicated treatment: approximately 9-day PBMC culture with coronavirus spike peptide pools or control peptides (ViraFEST assay). With the Oncomine TCR Beta short-read assay, DNA from cultured CD4+ T cells was sequenced. TCRdb reprocessed the PCR reads via MiXCR and lists one record per CDR3 protein. The table lists around 13,000 distinct CDR3 sequences, 40% to 50% of them singletons. The input for sequencing was CD4+ T cells from blood, cultured in vitro, taken before SARS-CoV-2 vaccination. The clonotype originates from a human donor who had recovered from COVID-19. The rearrangement joins TRBV20-1 to TRBJ1-1; D gene unclear. CDR3 amino acids: CSAYVTLGTEAFF. The CDR3 nucleotides read TGCAGTGCCTACGTTACCCTGGGGACTGAAGCTTTCTTT.